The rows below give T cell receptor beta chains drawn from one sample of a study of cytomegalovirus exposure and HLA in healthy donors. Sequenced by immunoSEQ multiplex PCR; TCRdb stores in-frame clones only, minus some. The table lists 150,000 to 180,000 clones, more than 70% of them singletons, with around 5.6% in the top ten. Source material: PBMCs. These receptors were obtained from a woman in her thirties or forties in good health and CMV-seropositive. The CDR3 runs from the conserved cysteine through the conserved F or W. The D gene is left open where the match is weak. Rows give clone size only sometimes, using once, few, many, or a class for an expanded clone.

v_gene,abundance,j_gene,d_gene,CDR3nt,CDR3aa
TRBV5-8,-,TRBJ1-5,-,TGTGCCAGCAGCCCAGGGGACATGAGCAATCAGCCCCAGCATTTT,CASSPGDMSNQPQHF
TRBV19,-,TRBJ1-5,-,TGTGCCAGTAGTAGGACCGTCGGACAGTATAGCAATCAGCCCCAGCATTTT,CASSRTVGQYSNQPQHF
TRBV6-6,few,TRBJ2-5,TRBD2,TGTGCCAGCACCGCCCCCGGACTAGCGGGAGGTGAGACCCAGTACTTC,CASTAPGLAGGETQYF
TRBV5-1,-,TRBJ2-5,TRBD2,TGCGCCAGCAGCTTGCTTTTACCTAGCGGGGGCGGCCTGGAGACCCAGTACTTC,CASSLLLPSGGGLETQYF
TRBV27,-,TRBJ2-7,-,TGTGCCAGCATCCCCCTAGGGGGAGGGTTCTCCTACGAGCAGTACTTC,CASIPLGGGFSYEQYF
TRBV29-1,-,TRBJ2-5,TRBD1,TGCAGCGTTGCCCCGGGACAGCAAGAGACCCAGTACTTC,CSVAPGQQETQYF
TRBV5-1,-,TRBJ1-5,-,TGCGCCAGCAGCTTGACAGGGAATTACAATCAGCCCCAGCATTTT,CASSLTGNYNQPQHF
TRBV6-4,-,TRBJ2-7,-,TGTGCCAGCAGGGCCGGGACTCCACACTCCTACGAGCAGTACTTC,CASRAGTPHSYEQYF
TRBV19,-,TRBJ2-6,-,TGTGCCAGTAGTCAGGTTGGCTACTCTGGGGCCAACGTCCTGACTTTC,CASSQVGYSGANVLTF
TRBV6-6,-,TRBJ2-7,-,TGTGCCAGCAGCCTTGAGGGGAGGGGGGCCTACGAGCAGTACTTC,CASSLEGRGAYEQYF
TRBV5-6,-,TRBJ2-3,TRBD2,TGTGCCAGCAAGCCGGGACTAGCGACAGATACGCAGTATTTT,CASKPGLATDTQYF
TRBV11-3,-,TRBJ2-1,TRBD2,TGTGCCAGCAGCCTCTCGGGACTATACAATGAGCAGTTCTTC,CASSLSGLYNEQFF
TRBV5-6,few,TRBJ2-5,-,TGTGCCAGCAGCCCGGGGACTTGGCCTCAAGAGACCCAGTACTTC,CASSPGTWPQETQYF
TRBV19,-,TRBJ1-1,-,TGTGCCAGTATCCCGGGTCAGGGCAACATGAACACTGAAGCTTTCTTT,CASIPGQGNMNTEAFF
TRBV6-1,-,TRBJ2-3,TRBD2,TGTGCCAGCAGTGTAACTAGCGGGAGGAGAGATACGCAGTATTTT,CASSVTSGRRDTQYF
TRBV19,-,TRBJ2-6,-,TGTGCCAGTAGTCTCCCCCTACAGGCTCCTGGGGCCAACGTCCTGACTTTC,CASSLPLQAPGANVLTF
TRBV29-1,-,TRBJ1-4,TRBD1,TGCAGCGTTGAAGACGGGACAGAGAATGAAAAACTGTTTTTT,CSVEDGTENEKLFF
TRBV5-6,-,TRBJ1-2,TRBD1,TGTGCCAGCAGCTATAGGACAGGGCCCAACTATGGCTACACCTTC,CASSYRTGPNYGYTF
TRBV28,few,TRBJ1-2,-,TGTGCCAGCAGTTTACCCAGGGTGGCAGGGAGGGATGGCTACACCTTC,CASSLPRVAGRDGYTF
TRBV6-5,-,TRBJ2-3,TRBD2,TGTGCCAGCAGCCTCACTAGCGGGAGCACAGATACGCAGTATTTT,CASSLTSGSTDTQYF
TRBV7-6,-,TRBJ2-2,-,TGTGCCAGCAGCTTAGTCTCTGACACCGGGGAGCTGTTTTTT,CASSLVSDTGELFF
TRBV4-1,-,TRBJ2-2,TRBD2,TGCGCCAGCAGCCAAGATTATAGTGGCGGGAGGGCCCAGGACACCGGGGAGCTGTTTTTT,CASSQDYSGGRAQDTGELFF
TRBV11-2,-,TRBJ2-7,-,TGTGCCAGCAGCCCCTCGGGCTACGAGCAGTACTTC,CASSPSGYEQYF
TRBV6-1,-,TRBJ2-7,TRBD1,TGTGCCAGCAGAACCGGGACAGGGGCCTACGAGCAGTACTTC,CASRTGTGAYEQYF
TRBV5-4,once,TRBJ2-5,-,TGTGCCAGCAGCTTGTCGACCGGCCGGGGGGAGACCCAGTACTTC,CASSLSTGRGETQYF
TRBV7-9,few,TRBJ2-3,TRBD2,TGTGCCAGCAGCTCAAAAGGACTAGCGGGTAGCACAGATACGCAGTATTTT,CASSSKGLAGSTDTQYF
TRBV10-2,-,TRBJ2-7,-,TGCGCCAGCAGTGAGGTGGACAGAAGCTCCTACGAGCAGTACTTC,CASSEVDRSSYEQYF
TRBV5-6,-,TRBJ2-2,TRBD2,TGTGCCAGCAGCCTACCTAGCGGAGCGGCGAACACCGGGGAGCTGTTTTTT,CASSLPSGAANTGELFF
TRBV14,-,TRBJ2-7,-,TGTGCCAGCAGCCAAACTAGCTACGAGCAGTACTTC,CASSQTSYEQYF
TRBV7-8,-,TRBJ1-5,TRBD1,TGTGCCAGCAGCACCCAACAGGGGGCGTCTGTCAATCAGCCCCAGCATTTT,CASSTQQGASVNQPQHF
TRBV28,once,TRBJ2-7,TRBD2,TGTGCCAGCAGTTTAAGTGGCGGGGGCTACGAGCAGTACTTC,CASSLSGGGYEQYF
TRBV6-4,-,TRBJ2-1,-,TGTGCCAGCCGCGCCAGTGGGCATGAGCAGTTCTTC,CASRASGHEQFF
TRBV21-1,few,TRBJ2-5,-,TGTGCCAGCAGCAAAGTAAGGGACAGGCGCCTTCCCCAACCGGGGACCCAGTACTTC,CASSKVRDRRLPQPGTQYF
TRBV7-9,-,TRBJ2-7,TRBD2,TGTGCCAGCAGCTTAGGGCGGGGGGACTTGCTCTCCTACGAGCAGTACTTC,CASSLGRGDLLSYEQYF
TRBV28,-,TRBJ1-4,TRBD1,TGTGCCAGCAGTCCCCCTGACAGGGTTAATGAAAAACTGTTTTTT,CASSPPDRVNEKLFF
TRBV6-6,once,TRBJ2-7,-,TGTGCCAGCAGTTACTCGGGGCTCGGGCAGTCCTACGAGCAGTACTTC,CASSYSGLGQSYEQYF
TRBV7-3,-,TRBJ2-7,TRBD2,TGTGCCAGCAGCTTAACGGCTAGCGGGAGGCCCAACGAGCAGTACTTC,CASSLTASGRPNEQYF
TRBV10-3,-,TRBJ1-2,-,TGTGCCATCAGTGAGTCGAGACTGGGTTGGGCAGGTGGAAAGGGGAACTATGGCTACACCTTC,CAISESRLGWAGGKGNYGYTF
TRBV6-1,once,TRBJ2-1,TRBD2,TGTGCCAGCAGTGAGGGCGGGAGATCCTACAATGAGCAGTTCTTC,CASSEGGRSYNEQFF
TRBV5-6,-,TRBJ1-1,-,TGTGCCAGCAGCTTGGGACAGGTTAGCACTGAAGCTTTCTTT,CASSLGQVSTEAFF
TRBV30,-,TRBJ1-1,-,TGTGCCTGGAGTCTGGGGCAAGCCACTGAAGCTTTCTTT,CAWSLGQATEAFF
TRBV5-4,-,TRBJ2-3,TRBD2,TGTGCCAGCAGCTTGGAGGCGAGCGGGAGAGCAGATACGCAGTATTTT,CASSLEASGRADTQYF